This TCR beta chain is drawn from a study of T cell responses to AZD1222 COVID-19 vaccine. Assay used: immunoSEQ multiplex PCR; TCRdb lists only in-frame clones, some missing. In the table there are 35,000 to 50,000 clones, about 82% of which are singletons. This clone has a single count. V lost 3 bases, J lost 1 base, and 13 bases lay in between. The CDR3 loop spans 16 amino acids. Germline V gives CDR1 MDHEN, CDR2 SYDVKM. The clonotype comes from an adult who received the MenACWY meningococcal vaccine as a control. The source was peripheral blood, collected 28 days after the second dose of the MenACWY control vaccine. The chain has TRBV28 and TRBJ1-5, with D possibly matching TRBD1 (5 bases). The CDR3 DNA is TGTGCCAGCAGTTTTGTGGCGGGGGAAAGCAATCAGCCCCAGCATTTT. This gives the protein CASSFVAGESNQPQHF.